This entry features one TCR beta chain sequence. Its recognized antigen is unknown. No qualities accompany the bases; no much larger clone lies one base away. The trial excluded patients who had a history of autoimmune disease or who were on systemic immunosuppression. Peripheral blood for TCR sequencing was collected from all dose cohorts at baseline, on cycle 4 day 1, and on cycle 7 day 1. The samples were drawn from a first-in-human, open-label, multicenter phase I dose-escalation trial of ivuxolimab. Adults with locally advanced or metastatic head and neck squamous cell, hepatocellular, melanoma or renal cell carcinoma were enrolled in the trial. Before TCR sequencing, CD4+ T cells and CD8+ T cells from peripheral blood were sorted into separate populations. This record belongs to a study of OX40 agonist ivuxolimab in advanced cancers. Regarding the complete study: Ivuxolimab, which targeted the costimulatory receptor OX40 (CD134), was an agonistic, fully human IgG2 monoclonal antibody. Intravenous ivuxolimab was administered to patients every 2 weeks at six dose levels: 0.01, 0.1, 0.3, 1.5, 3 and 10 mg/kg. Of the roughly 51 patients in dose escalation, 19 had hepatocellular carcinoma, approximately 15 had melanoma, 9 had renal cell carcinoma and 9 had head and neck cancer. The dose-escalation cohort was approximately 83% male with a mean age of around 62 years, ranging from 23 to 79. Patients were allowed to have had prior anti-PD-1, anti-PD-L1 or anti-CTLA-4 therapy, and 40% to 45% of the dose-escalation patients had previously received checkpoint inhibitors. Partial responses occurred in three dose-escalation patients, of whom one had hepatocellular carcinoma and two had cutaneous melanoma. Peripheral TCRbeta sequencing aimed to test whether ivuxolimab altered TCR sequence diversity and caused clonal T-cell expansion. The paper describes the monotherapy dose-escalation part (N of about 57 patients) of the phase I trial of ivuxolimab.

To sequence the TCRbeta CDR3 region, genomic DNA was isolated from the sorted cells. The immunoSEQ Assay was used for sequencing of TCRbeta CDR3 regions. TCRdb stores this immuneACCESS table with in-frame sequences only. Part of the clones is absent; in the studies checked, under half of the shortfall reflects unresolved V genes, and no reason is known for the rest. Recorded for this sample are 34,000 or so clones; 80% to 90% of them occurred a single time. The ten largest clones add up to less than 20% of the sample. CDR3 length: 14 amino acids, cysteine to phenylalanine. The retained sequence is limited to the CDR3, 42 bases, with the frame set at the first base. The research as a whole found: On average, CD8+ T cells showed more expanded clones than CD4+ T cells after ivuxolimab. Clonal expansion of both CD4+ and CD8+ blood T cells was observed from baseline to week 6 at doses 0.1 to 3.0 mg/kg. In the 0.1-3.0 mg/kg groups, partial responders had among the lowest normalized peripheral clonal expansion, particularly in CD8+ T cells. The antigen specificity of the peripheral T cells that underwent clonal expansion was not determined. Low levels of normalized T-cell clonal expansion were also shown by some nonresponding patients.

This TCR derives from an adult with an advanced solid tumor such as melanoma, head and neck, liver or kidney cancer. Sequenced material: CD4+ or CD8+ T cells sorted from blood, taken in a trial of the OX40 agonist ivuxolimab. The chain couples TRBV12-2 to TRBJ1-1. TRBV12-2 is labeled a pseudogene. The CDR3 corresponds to CASRLGWVGTEAFF. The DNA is TGTGCAAGTCGCTTAGGATGGGTAGGGACTGAAGCTTTCTTT.